Shown below are 30 T cell receptor beta chains from a single sample sequenced in a study of STAT5B mutations in CD4+ large granular lymphocyte leukemia. The protocol was immunoSEQ multiplex PCR, while the TCRdb copy is restricted to in-frame clones and leaves out a portion. The sample holds 35,000 to 40,000 clones, around 80% seen once. Source material: CD4+ T cells from blood buffy coats. The receptor source for this set is a human donor in good health.

The chain joins TRBV7-2 to TRBJ2-5; D is perhaps TRBD1 (5 bases). The CDR3 totals 13 residues. The V end lost 5 bases, the J end lost 5 bases, and 12 bases lay between the germline ends. Per germline, CDR1 SGHTA and CDR2 FQGNSA. The CDR3 is CASSIRVTETQYF. For the CDR3, the DNA is TGTGCCAGCAGCATCAGGGTTACGGAGACCCAGTACTTC.

Written as DNA, the CDR3 is TGTGCCAGCACCAGGGAGGGCAATCAGCCCCAGCATTTT. This gives the protein CASTREGNQPQHF. J is TRBJ1-5 and V is TRBV7-2, with D maybe TRBD1 (5 bases). V was trimmed by 7 bases and J by 2 bases, leaving 9 bases between them. This CDR3 has 13 amino acids. Germline CDR1 reads SGHTA; CDR2 reads FQGNSA. The whole variable domain, filled in from reference TRBV7-2 and TRBJ1-5, reads GAGVSQSPSNKVTEKGKDVELRCDPISGHTALYWYRQSLGQGLEFLIYFQGNSAPDKSGLPSDRFSAERTGGSVSTLTIQRTQQEDSAVYLCASTREGNQPQHFGDGTRLSIL.

The chain has TRBV27 and TRBJ1-2, with TRBD1 identical over 7 bases. The junction had 8 bases not matched to a gene; V was cut back by 5 bases and J by 5 bases. Germline V gives CDR1 MNHEY, CDR2 SMNVEV (reference sequence). The length of the CDR3 is 14 residues. CDR3 sequence reads: CASSPKTGNYGYTF. In DNA form, the CDR3 reads TGTGCCAGCAGTCCCAAGACAGGGAATTATGGCTACACCTTC.

In DNA, the CDR3 is TGTGCCAGCAGCGCCTTAGCGGGGGGGCCGACAGATACGCAGTATTTT. Translation gives CASSALAGGPTDTQYF. The V call is TRBV9, the J call TRBJ2-3; 11 bases match TRBD2. There are 16 residues in the CDR3. Germline-derived CDR1 and CDR2 are SGDLS and YYNGEE. With V trimmed by 3 bases and J by 3 bases, 6 bases remained unmatched. The full variable domain, with the rest looked up from reference TRBV9 and TRBJ2-3, is DSGVTQTPKHLITATGQRVTLRCSPRSGDLSVYWYQQSLDQGLQFLIQYYNGEERAKGNILERFSAQQFPDLHSELNLSSLELGDSALYFCASSALAGGPTDTQYFGPGTRLTVL.

The rearrangement uses TRBV5-4 and TRBJ2-5; D possibly corresponds to TRBD1 (6 bases). The CDR3 length is 14 residues. V dropped 3 bases and J dropped 5 bases, with 14 bases sitting between them. Germline V lookup: CDR1 SGHNT, CDR2 YYREEE (reference sequence). The CDR3 DNA sequence: TGTGCCAGCAGCTGGGACCAGGGGACGGAGACCCAGTACTTC. This sequence encodes CASSWDQGTETQYF.

The chain links TRBV14 to TRBJ1-3; D not certain. Deletions cut 4 bases from V and 0 bases from J, with 7 bases between. The CDR3 has 14 amino acids. Germline V gene sequence: CDR1 SGHDN, CDR2 FVKESK. DNA of the CDR3: TGTGCCAGCAGCCGGGGTCTCTCTGGAAACACCATATATTTT. Translation gives CASSRGLSGNTIYF.

This clone was seen a single time. The chain links TRBV18 to TRBJ2-5; the match to TRBD2 covers 12 bases. The CDR3 totals 14 residues. Losses at the gene ends were 3 bases for V and 4 bases for J; bases not matched to a gene: 0. Germline CDR1 and CDR2: KGHSH and LQKENI. The CDR3 nucleotides read TGTGCCAGCTCACCGACTAGCGGGAGAGAGACCCAGTACTTC. This encodes CASSPTSGRETQYF.

This clone was seen a handful of times. The genes are TRBV6-5 and TRBJ2-7; TRBD1 agrees at 7 bases. This CDR3 has 14 residues. J gave up 4 bases and V 6 bases, and 9 bases lay outside the gene matches. CDR1 and CDR2 (germline): MNHEY, SVGAGI. For the CDR3, the DNA is TGTGCCAGCAGGAGGTGGGACAGTCCGTACGAGCAGTACTTC. Translating gives CASRRWDSPYEQYF.

The chain uses TRBV11-2 and TRBJ1-2; TRBD1 matches 10 bases. The ends lost 3 bases at V and 5 bases at J; junction bases unmatched: 3. CDR3 length: 14 amino acids. Looked up from germline, CDR1 is SGHAT and CDR2 is FQNNGV. CDR3 loop: CASSLTGGVYGYTF. As DNA, the CDR3 is TGTGCCAGCAGCTTGACAGGGGGCGTTTATGGCTACACCTTC.

The chain's CDR3 is CASSYSSAGGNNEQFF. The CDR3 nucleotides are TGTGCCAGCAGCTATTCTTCGGCAGGGGGGAACAATGAGCAGTTCTTC. The V gene is TRBV7-3, the J gene TRBJ2-1, with D possibly being TRBD1 (7 bases). The CDR3 runs 16 residues. Germline values: CDR1 SGHTA, CDR2 FQGTGA. The V end lost 4 bases, the J end lost 5 bases, and 18 bases lay between the germline ends.

The chain uses TRBV9 and TRBJ1-2; possibly TRBD1 for D (6 bases). CDR3 length: 15 amino acids. V gave up 0 bases and J gave up 8 bases, with 17 bases separating them. The germline CDR1 and CDR2 sequences are SGDLS and YYNGEE. This CDR3 reads CASSVGQDPMKGYTF. CDR3 DNA sequence: TGTGCCAGCAGCGTAGGACAGGACCCAATGAAGGGCTACACCTTC.

The chain recombines TRBV30 with TRBJ2-3, with D unresolved. Germline CDR1 is GTSNPN and CDR2 is SVGIG (reference sequence). Trimming removed 4 bases at V and 1 base at J, with 15 bases between. The CDR3 runs 15 residues. The CDR3 DNA sequence: TGTGCCTGGAACCCTCCCGGCCGTCGCACAGATACGCAGTATTTT. It encodes CAWNPPGRRTDTQYF.

The V gene is TRBV11-3, the J gene TRBJ2-7, with TRBD2 identical over 14 bases. CDR1 SGHNT and CDR2 YENEEA come from the germline V gene. The J segment lost 7 bases and the V segment lost 5 bases, leaving 4 bases of the junction unmatched. The CDR3 loop spans 14 amino acids. The chain's CDR3 is CASSPGLAGVEQYF. The CDR3 DNA follows: TGTGCCAGCAGCCCGGGACTAGCGGGAGTTGAGCAGTACTTC.

A single count supports this clone. The chain links TRBV7-8 to TRBJ2-1; no firm D call. V gave up 2 bases and J gave up 9 bases, with 17 bases separating them. In germline, CDR1 is SGHVS, CDR2 FQNEAQ. There are 15 residues in the CDR3. The CDR3 DNA follows: TGTGCCAGCAGCTTAAGTCTTTTGGCCCGGCGTGAGCAGTTCTTC. Translating it yields CASSLSLLARREQFF.

V and J are TRBV5-8 and TRBJ1-4; a possible D gene is TRBD1 (6 bases). The CDR3 spans 15 residues. From germline, CDR1 is SGHTS and CDR2 YDEGEE. The ends were cut back, 0 bases at V and 8 bases at J, with 14 bases in the middle. CDR3 residues: CASSLARGAREKLFF. The CDR3 bases are TGTGCCAGCAGCTTGGCCAGGGGCGCGCGGGAAAAACTGTTTTTT.

V and J are TRBV7-2 and TRBJ2-5; possibly TRBD1 or TRBD2 for D (6 bases each). The V end lost 2 bases, the J end lost 5 bases, and 12 bases lay between the germline ends. This CDR3 is 14 amino acids long. Germline CDR1 is SGHTA and CDR2 is FQGNSA. CDR3 in DNA: TGTGCCAGCAGCTTAATCAGGGGAGGCGAGACCCAGTACTTC. Protein product: CASSLIRGGETQYF.

This chain joins TRBV5-6 and TRBJ1-5; D call uncertain. The CDR3 totals 16 residues. CDR1 is SGHDT and CDR2 is YYEEEE in the germline V gene. The V end was cut by 0 bases, the J end by 1 base, with 11 bases between. The CDR3 DNA is TGTGCCAGCAGCTTGGGGATTTGGAACAGCAATCAGCCCCAGCATTTT. This translates into CASSLGIWNSNQPQHF.

The V gene is TRBV27, the J gene TRBJ2-1; D tentatively fits TRBD1 or TRBD2 (6 bases each). V was cut by 5 bases and J by 8 bases, with 19 bases left in between. CDR3 length: 15 amino acids. The germline V gene has CDR1 MNHEY and CDR2 SMNVEV (reference sequence). The CDR3 region is CASSLGQLGGYEQFF. Here the CDR3 DNA reads TGTGCCAGCAGTCTCGGACAGCTAGGGGGGTATGAGCAGTTCTTC.

In DNA form, the CDR3 reads TGTGCCAGCAGCGGACCGGGACAGCCCCACGAGCAGTACTTC. This sequence encodes CASSGPGQPHEQYF. The rearrangement uses TRBV7-9 and TRBJ2-7; 7 bases line up with TRBD1. Germline values: CDR1 SEHNR, CDR2 FQNEAQ (reference sequence). The CDR3 totals 14 residues. Germline trimming cut 5 bases from V and 5 bases from J; bases unmatched to any gene: 9.

The J gene is TRBJ2-3, the V gene TRBV5-4; 13 nucleotides match TRBD2. The CDR3 spans 18 residues. The J segment lost 4 bases and the V segment lost 0 bases, leaving 8 bases of the junction unmatched. Germline V gene sequence: CDR1 SGHNT, CDR2 YYREEE (reference sequence). The CDR3 DNA sequence: TGTGCCAGCAGCTTGGGCGGACTAGCGGGGGCGACACCAGATACGCAGTATTTT. Its translation: CASSLGGLAGATPDTQYF.

This sequence joins TRBV6-5 and TRBJ1-5; D gene ambiguous. The CDR3 consists of 13 residues. The V gene's germline CDR1 is MNHEY and CDR2 SVGAGI. The V and J ends lost 4 bases and 3 bases respectively, with 7 bases between them. CDR3 in amino acids: CASSSQNNQPQHF. As DNA, the CDR3 is TGTGCCAGCAGTTCGCAGAACAATCAGCCCCAGCATTTT.

This rearrangement joins TRBV29-1 to TRBJ2-3; 11 bases align to TRBD2. The CDR3 has 16 residues. With 4 bases clipped from V and 3 bases from J, the junction kept 9 bases outside the gene matches. Per germline, CDR1 SQVTM and CDR2 ANQGSEA. CDR3 in DNA: TGCAGCGTTGGGAAACTAGCGGGAGAGGGGACAGATACGCAGTATTTT. Translated: CSVGKLAGEGTDTQYF.

J is TRBJ2-1 and V is TRBV7-2; 13 bases are shared with TRBD2. CDR1 is SGHTA, CDR2 FQGNSA, per germline. The CDR3 is made up of 16 amino acids. V dropped 4 bases and J dropped 4; count of bases not matched to a gene: 4. CDR3 coding DNA: TGTGCCAGCAGCTCCCCGGGACTAGCGGGGTACAATGAGCAGTTCTTC. Translated, it gives CASSSPGLAGYNEQFF.

The chain recombines TRBV4-1 with TRBJ1-3, with 7 bases lining up with TRBD1. From germline, CDR1 is MGHRA and CDR2 YSYEKL. Trimming took 1 base from V and 0 from J; bases not matched to a gene: 3. There are 16 residues in the CDR3. This chain's CDR3 is CASSQVRQGSGNTIYF. The CDR3 DNA reads TGCGCCAGCAGCCAAGTTAGACAGGGCTCTGGAAACACCATATATTTT.

The chain uses TRBV27 and TRBJ2-7; D is perhaps TRBD1 (6 bases). Germline CDR1 and CDR2: MNHEY and SMNVEV (reference sequence). V gave up 3 bases and J gave up 4 bases, with 13 bases separating them. CDR3 size: 14 residues. CDR3 in amino acids: CASSFRLDRYEQYF. As DNA, the CDR3 is TGTGCCAGCAGTTTTCGGTTGGACAGATACGAGCAGTACTTC.

The rearrangement links TRBV9 to TRBJ1-2; TRBD1 aligns across 10 bases. V was clipped by 4 bases and J by 4 bases; unmatched bases: 10. This CDR3 has 16 residues. Germline V gene data show CDR1 as SGDLS and CDR2 as YYNGEE. This chain's CDR3 is CASSYRGDRGTYGYTF. For the CDR3, the DNA is TGTGCCAGCAGCTACCGGGGGGACAGGGGTACCTATGGCTACACCTTC.

The chain's CDR3 is CASSLPPGQGILAQYF. The CDR3 DNA reads TGTGCCAGTAGTCTACCCCCGGGACAGGGCATATTGGCCCAGTACTTC. V is TRBV19 and J is TRBJ2-5; 9 bases align to TRBD1. Germline CDR1 LNHDA, CDR2 SQIVND (reference sequence). The J segment lost 9 bases and the V segment lost 5 bases, leaving 16 bases of the junction unmatched. This CDR3 is 16 amino acids long.

The rearrangement joins TRBV2 to TRBJ1-1; 8 nucleotides align to TRBD1. Germline V CDR1 and CDR2: SNHLY, FYNNEI. The length of the CDR3 is 13 residues. V was clipped by 10 bases and J by 1 base; unmatched bases: 5. The CDR3 region is CAMPRGRNTEAFF. CDR3 DNA sequence: TGTGCCATGCCCAGGGGGCGGAACACTGAAGCTTTCTTT.

V usage is TRBV5-4 and J usage is TRBJ1-3, with TRBD1 as a possible D gene (6 bases). Per germline, CDR1 SGHNT and CDR2 YYREEE (reference sequence). The CDR3 has 16 residues. V gave up 4 bases and J gave up 0 bases, with 14 bases separating them. CDR3 sequence (DNA): TGTGCCAGCAGCCGGGTAGGGGGTCGCTCTGGAAACACCATATATTTT. This codes for CASSRVGGRSGNTIYF.

V and J are TRBV5-4 and TRBJ1-4; D possibly corresponds to TRBD1 (6 bases). The CDR3 length is 14 residues. Germline CDR1 and CDR2: SGHNT and YYREEE (reference sequence). V was clipped by 4 bases and J by 4 bases, with 11 bases between them. The CDR3 protein is CASSEGGHNEKLFF. The CDR3 DNA follows: TGTGCCAGCAGCGAAGGGGGGCATAATGAAAAACTGTTTTTT.